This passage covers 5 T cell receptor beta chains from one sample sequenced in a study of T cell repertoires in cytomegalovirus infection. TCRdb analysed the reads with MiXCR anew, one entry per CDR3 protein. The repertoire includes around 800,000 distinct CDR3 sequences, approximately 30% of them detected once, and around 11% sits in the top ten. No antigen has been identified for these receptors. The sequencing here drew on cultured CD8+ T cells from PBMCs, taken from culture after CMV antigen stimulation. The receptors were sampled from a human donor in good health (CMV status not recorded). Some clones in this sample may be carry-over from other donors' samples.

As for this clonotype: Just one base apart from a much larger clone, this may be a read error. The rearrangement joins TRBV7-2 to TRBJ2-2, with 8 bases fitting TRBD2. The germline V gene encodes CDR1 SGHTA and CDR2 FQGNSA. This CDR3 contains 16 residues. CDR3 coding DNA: TGTGTCAGCAGCACGGGGACTAGAGAGAACACCGGGGAGCTGTTTTTT. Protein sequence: CVSSTGTRENTGELFF. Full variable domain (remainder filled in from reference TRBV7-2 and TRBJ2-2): GAGVSQSPSNKVTEKGKDVELRCDPISGHTALYWYRQSLGQGLEFLIYFQGNSAPDKSGLPSDRFSAERTGGSVSTLTIQRTQQEDSAVYLCVSSTGTRENTGELFFGEGSRLTVL.

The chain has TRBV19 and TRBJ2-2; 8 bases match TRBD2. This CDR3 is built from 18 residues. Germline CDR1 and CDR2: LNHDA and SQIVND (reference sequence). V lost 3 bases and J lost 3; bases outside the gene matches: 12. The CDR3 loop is CASSIPGSSGVDTGELFF. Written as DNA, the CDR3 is TGTGCCAGTAGTATCCCTGGGAGTAGCGGGGTGGACACCGGGGAGCTGTTTTTT.

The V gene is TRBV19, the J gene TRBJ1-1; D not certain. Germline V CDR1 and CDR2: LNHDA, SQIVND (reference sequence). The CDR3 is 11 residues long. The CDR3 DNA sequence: TGTGCTGTCCCCTCGGGAGGTGAAGCTTTCTTT. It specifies CAVPSGGEAFF.

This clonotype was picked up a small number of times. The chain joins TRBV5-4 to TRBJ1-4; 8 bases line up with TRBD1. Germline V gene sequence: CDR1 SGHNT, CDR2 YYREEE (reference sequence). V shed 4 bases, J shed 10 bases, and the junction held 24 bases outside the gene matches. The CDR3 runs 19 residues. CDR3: CASSGGTGDPNALRSKLFF. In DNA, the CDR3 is TGTGCCAGCAGCGGGGGGACAGGCGACCCGAACGCACTCCGGTCAAAACTGTTTTTT.

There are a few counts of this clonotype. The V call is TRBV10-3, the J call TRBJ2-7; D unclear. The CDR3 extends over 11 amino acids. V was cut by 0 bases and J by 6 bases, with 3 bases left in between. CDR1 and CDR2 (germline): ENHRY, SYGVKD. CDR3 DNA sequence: TGTGCCATCAGTGAGTCCCCCGAGCAGTACTTC. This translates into CAISESPEQYF.